Below, 30 T cell receptor beta chains from the same sample are listed, as sequenced in a study of blood T cell repertoires in COVID-19. Some clones are missing from TCRdb's copy, which holds only in-frame ones; the method was immunoSEQ multiplex PCR. The sample records tens of thousands of clones, about 88% being singletons. Specimen: peripheral blood. These receptors were obtained from a man at least 80 years old in a cohort sampled during active COVID-19.

The V call is TRBV5-1, the J call TRBJ2-7; 7 bases align to TRBD2. Germline lookup yields CDR1 SGHRS and CDR2 YFSETQ. This CDR3 contains 14 residues. The V and J ends lost 0 bases and 5 bases, in that order; junction bases with no gene match: 5. The CDR3 loop reads CASSLDGRIHEQYF. In DNA form, the CDR3 reads TGCGCCAGCAGCTTGGACGGGAGGATCCACGAGCAGTACTTC.

The chain uses TRBV19 and TRBJ1-5, with TRBD1 matching over 9 bases. This CDR3 region has 20 residues. V was pared by 0 bases and J by 0 bases, with 12 bases of the junction left unmatched. Germline loops: CDR1 LNHDA, CDR2 SQIVND (reference sequence). In nucleotides, the CDR3 is TGTGCCAGTAGTATAGATCTCCTTCCGGGACAGGGATATAGCAATCAGCCCCAGCATTTT. It codes for CASSIDLLPGQGYSNQPQHF.

The chain recombines TRBV2 with TRBJ1-3; D uncertain. The length of the CDR3 is 14 residues. Germline V gene lookup returns CDR1 SNHLY and CDR2 FYNNEI. Trimming took 7 bases from V and 0 from J, leaving 10 bases between them. This CDR3 reads CASKRGSSGNTIYF. CDR3 in DNA: TGTGCCAGCAAGCGCGGCAGCTCTGGAAACACCATATATTTT.

This chain joins TRBV7-3 and TRBJ2-1, with 14 bases aligning to TRBD2. J gave up 0 bases and V 4 bases, and 14 bases lay outside the gene matches. The CDR3 sequence is 21 residues long. In germline, CDR1 is SGHTA, CDR2 FQGTGA. The CDR3 protein is CASSYEMSRTSGRSSYNEQFF. The CDR3 coding sequence is TGTGCCAGCAGCTACGAAATGTCTCGGACTAGCGGGAGGAGCTCCTACAATGAGCAGTTCTTC.

This sequence joins TRBV18 and TRBJ2-3; 8 positions match TRBD1. Unmatched junction bases numbered 2, after V lost 4 bases and J lost 5 bases. The CDR3 has 13 residues. Germline-derived CDR1 and CDR2 are KGHSH and LQKENI. As DNA, the CDR3 is TGTGCCAGCTCACTCACAGGGGGAGATACGCAGTATTTT. Its translation: CASSLTGGDTQYF.

This chain connects TRBV15 to TRBJ2-3; 8 nucleotides agree with TRBD1. This CDR3 is 16 amino acids long. Trimming removed 0 bases from V and 4 bases from J; junction bases left unmatched: 6. CDR1 is LNHNV, CDR2 YYDKDF, per germline (reference sequence). The CDR3 protein is CATSRDTGGRADTQYF. As DNA, the CDR3 is TGTGCCACCAGCAGAGATACAGGGGGAAGAGCAGATACGCAGTATTTT.

This chain connects TRBV9 to TRBJ2-2; D is perhaps TRBD2 (7 bases). There are 18 residues in the CDR3. The V gene lost 0 bases and the J gene lost 4 bases, with 19 bases spanning the gap. The germline V gene has CDR1 SGDLS and CDR2 YYNGEE. CDR3 region: CASSVDLRGGRGTGELFF. CDR3 nucleotides: TGTGCCAGCAGCGTAGACCTAAGGGGGGGCCGGGGCACCGGGGAGCTGTTTTTT.

The rearrangement links TRBV5-6 to TRBJ1-1; D gene ambiguous. Trimming left V 3 bases short and J 11 bases short, with 11 bases between. Germline V lookup: CDR1 SGHDT, CDR2 YYEEEE. This CDR3 comprises 11 residues. CDR3 nucleotides: TGTGCCAGCAGCTCTACAAGGGAGGCTTTCTTT. Translation: CASSSTREAFF.

This clone was recorded only once. V usage is TRBV6-2 or TRBV6-3 and J usage is TRBJ1-1; 7 bases are shared with TRBD1. V gave up 5 bases and J gave up 4 bases; unmatched junction bases: 7. This CDR3 region has 14 residues. The germline V gene has CDR1 MNHEY and CDR2 SVGEGT. The CDR3 spells CASSTRQGGTEAFF. In DNA, the CDR3 is TGTGCCAGCAGTACCAGACAGGGAGGCACTGAAGCTTTCTTT.

The chain has TRBV7-2 and TRBJ2-7; 7 bases fit TRBD1. V shed 4 bases, J shed 5 bases, and the junction held 2 bases outside the gene matches. Germline V gene lookup returns CDR1 SGHTA and CDR2 FQGNSA. The CDR3 covers 12 residues. The CDR3 bases are TGTGCCAGCAGCTCGGACAGGAACGAGCAGTACTTC. It is translated as CASSSDRNEQYF.

This clone was seen more than once but under ten times. This rearrangement joins TRBV4-2 to TRBJ1-1; maybe TRBD1 (6 bases). There are 16 residues in the CDR3. Germline assignment: CDR1 LGHNA and CDR2 YNFKEQ. With 2 bases removed from V and 4 bases from J, the gap between germline ends came to 17 bases. The CDR3 protein is CASSQKGRGGGTEAFF. CDR3 in DNA: TGTGCCAGCAGCCAAAAAGGAAGGGGGGGAGGCACTGAAGCTTTCTTT.

V usage is TRBV4-1 and J usage is TRBJ1-2; 10 bases agree with TRBD1. The CDR3 runs 16 residues. V lost 1 base, J lost 5 bases, and 7 bases stayed unmatched. From germline, CDR1 is MGHRA and CDR2 YSYEKL. The CDR3 loop is CASSQAGTGERYGYTF. The CDR3 nucleotides read TGCGCCAGCAGCCAAGCCGGGACAGGGGAACGGTATGGCTACACCTTC.

J is TRBJ1-1 and V is TRBV6-5, with 10 bases fitting TRBD1. The germline V gene encodes CDR1 MNHEY and CDR2 SVGAGI. The junction had 1 base not matched to a gene; V was cut back by 4 bases and J by 5 bases. This CDR3 region has 13 residues. The CDR3 sequence: CASSWTGGTEAFF. CDR3 bases: TGTGCCAGCAGTTGGACAGGGGGGACTGAAGCTTTCTTT.

The chain uses TRBV6-5 and TRBJ1-1; 7 bases align to TRBD1. The V gene end was trimmed by 1 base and the J gene end by 1 base; junction bases not matched to a gene: 3. The CDR3 is made up of 15 amino acids. Germline V gene data show CDR1 as MNHEY and CDR2 as SVGAGI. Here the CDR3 reads CASSYLTGTNTEAFF. For the CDR3, the DNA is TGTGCCAGCAGTTACTTGACAGGGACGAACACTGAAGCTTTCTTT.

The chain carries TRBV7-2 and TRBJ1-3; no reliable D call. Germline loops: CDR1 SGHTA, CDR2 FQGNSA. V lost 1 base and J lost 0, with 10 bases in between. This CDR3 region has 16 residues. CDR3 DNA sequence: TGTGCCAGCAGCTTAGTGGCGGGAATCTCTGGAAACACCATATATTTT. It translates to CASSLVAGISGNTIYF.

The V call is TRBV9, the J call TRBJ2-3; the match to TRBD2 covers 13 bases. From germline, CDR1 is SGDLS and CDR2 YYNGEE. After removal of 0 bases from V and 2 bases from J, the junction contained 3 bases not matched to a gene. The CDR3 totals 17 residues. CDR3 in DNA: TGTGCCAGCAGCGTAGGTGGACTAGCGGGGGTCACAGATACGCAGTATTTT. It codes for CASSVGGLAGVTDTQYF. The full variable domain, in which reference TRBV9 and TRBJ2-3 provide the parts outside the CDR3, is DSGVTQTPKHLITATGQRVTLRCSPRSGDLSVYWYQQSLDQGLQFLIQYYNGEERAKGNILERFSAQQFPDLHSELNLSSLELGDSALYFCASSVGGLAGVTDTQYFGPGTRLTVL.

The J gene is TRBJ2-1, the V gene TRBV11-2, with a tentative D call TRBD2 (6 bases). This CDR3 is built from 15 residues. Trimming took 4 bases from V and 0 from J, leaving 10 bases between them. Germline values: CDR1 SGHAT, CDR2 FQNNGV. The CDR3 DNA sequence: TGTGCCAGCAGCTACCCCGGGAGCTCCTACAATGAGCAGTTCTTC. It translates to CASSYPGSSYNEQFF.

The chain uses TRBV4-1 and TRBJ2-5; 9 nucleotides match TRBD1. The V gene's germline CDR1 is MGHRA and CDR2 YSYEKL. The CDR3 is 17 residues long. The V and J ends lost 1 base and 4 bases, in that order; junction bases with no gene match: 10. CDR3 DNA sequence: TGCGCCAGCAGCCAAGGGATCTCACAGGGGGCGGGAGAGACCCAGTACTTC. This translates into CASSQGISQGAGETQYF.

V gene TRBV9 combines with J gene TRBJ1-1, with 7 bases matching TRBD1. Unmatched junction bases numbered 9, after V lost 2 bases and J lost 2 bases. The germline V gene has CDR1 SGDLS and CDR2 YYNGEE. This CDR3 contains 16 residues. The CDR3 DNA reads as TGTGCCAGCAGCGTTGAACCACAGGGGATTAACACTGAAGCTTTCTTT. This sequence encodes CASSVEPQGINTEAFF.

This chain links TRBV6-5 with TRBJ2-2, with 7 bases identical to TRBD2. V was pared by 2 bases and J by 4 bases, with 7 bases of the junction left unmatched. The CDR3 runs 16 residues. The germline CDR1 and CDR2 sequences are MNHEY and SVGAGI. The CDR3 sequence is CASSYGGGRGTGELFF. In DNA, the CDR3 is TGTGCCAGCAGTTACGGGGGAGGGCGAGGCACCGGGGAGCTGTTTTTT.

This chain connects TRBV24-1 to TRBJ2-2, with D hard to call. Trimming pared 4 bases from V and 1 base from J, leaving 6 bases between. CDR1 is KGHDR and CDR2 is SFDVKD in the germline V gene. The CDR3 runs 14 residues. CDR3 DNA sequence: TGTGCCACCAGTGACCCGGTGAACACCGGGGAGCTGTTTTTT. Translation: CATSDPVNTGELFF.

The chain couples TRBV2 to TRBJ1-3; D remains unclear. V lost 3 bases and J lost 3, with 12 bases in between. Germline CDR1 SNHLY, CDR2 FYNNEI. The CDR3 sequence is 15 residues long. The CDR3 coding sequence is TGTGCCAGCAGTGAGGGCCTATTTAGTGGAAACACCATATATTTT. Translation: CASSEGLFSGNTIYF.

V gene TRBV5-6 combines with J gene TRBJ2-1; tentatively, D is TRBD2 (8 bases). Trimming cost V 3 bases and J 6 bases, with 22 bases left between them. In germline, CDR1 is SGHDT, CDR2 YYEEEE. This CDR3 comprises 17 residues. The CDR3 is CASSSTGGGLTLNEQFF. The DNA of the CDR3 is TGTGCCAGCAGCTCAACGGGAGGGGGCTTAACCCTCAATGAGCAGTTCTTC.

The chain carries TRBV18 and TRBJ2-5; 11 bases fit TRBD1. This CDR3 is 18 amino acids long. Germline assignment: CDR1 KGHSH and CDR2 LQKENI. V lost 3 bases, J lost 1 base, and 10 bases stayed unmatched. CDR3 sequence: CASSPLGPGQGVQETQYF. The CDR3, as DNA: TGTGCCAGCTCACCCCTCGGACCGGGACAGGGGGTCCAAGAGACCCAGTACTTC.

As DNA, the CDR3 is TGTGCCAGCAGCGTAGGGACACATAATGAAAAACTGTTTTTT. As protein: CASSVGTHNEKLFF. V usage is TRBV9 and J usage is TRBJ1-4; D is perhaps TRBD1 (5 bases). Trimming took off 0 bases at V and 4 bases at J, with 7 bases between the two ends. The CDR3 sequence is 14 residues long. From germline, CDR1 is SGDLS and CDR2 YYNGEE.

This clone has only one observation. The CDR3 region has the DNA TGTGCCAGCAGCTTGGGCCAGGGGGCCGGAAACACCATATATTTT. It specifies CASSLGQGAGNTIYF. The chain has TRBV5-6 and TRBJ1-3; TRBD1 aligns across 8 bases. The CDR3 runs 15 residues. Unmatched junction bases numbered 3, after V lost 0 bases and J lost 4 bases. Germline CDR1 is SGHDT and CDR2 is YYEEEE.

The rearrangement links TRBV11-2 to TRBJ2-2; the D is unclear. Trimming stripped 1 base from V and 6 bases from J, with 9 bases between. The CDR3 spans 14 residues. The germline CDR1 and CDR2 sequences are SGHAT and FQNNGV. The CDR3 DNA reads TGTGCCAGCAGCTTAGTACGAGATGCCGGGGAGCTGTTTTTT. This encodes CASSLVRDAGELFF.

This clone showed up just a few times. This chain connects TRBV6-1 to TRBJ2-7; 7 bases are shared with TRBD1. V trimming: 3 bases; J trimming: 6 bases; junction bases outside the gene matches: 8. Looked up from germline, CDR1 is MNHNS and CDR2 is SASEGT. This CDR3 is built from 14 residues. Here the CDR3 DNA reads TGTGCCAGCAGTGAGACAGGGAGACAAGGCGAGCAGTACTTC. Its protein product is CASSETGRQGEQYF.

The chain couples TRBV12-5 to TRBJ2-3, with D maybe TRBD1 (5 bases). CDR1 and CDR2 (germline): LGHNT, FRNRAP. The CDR3 is made up of 15 amino acids. Trimming left V 4 bases short and J 1 base short, with 12 bases between. The CDR3 region is CASGSGQGRTDTQYF. DNA for the CDR3: TGTGCTAGTGGTTCCGGTCAGGGTCGCACAGATACGCAGTATTTT.

This chain uses TRBV2 with TRBJ2-2; D is perhaps TRBD2 (5 bases). With 6 bases removed from V and 3 bases from J, the gap between germline ends came to 8 bases. This CDR3 comprises 13 residues. Germline CDR1 SNHLY, CDR2 FYNNEI. CDR3: CASRNSDTGELFF. The CDR3 DNA is TGTGCCAGCAGAAATAGCGACACCGGGGAGCTGTTTTTT. The variable domain in full, with the rest retrieved from reference TRBV2 and TRBJ2-2, is EPEVTQTPSHQVTQMGQEVILRCVPISNHLYFYWYRQILGQKVEFLVSFYNNEISEKSEIFDDQFSVERPDGSNFTLKIRSTKLEDSAMYFCASRNSDTGELFFGEGSRLTVL.